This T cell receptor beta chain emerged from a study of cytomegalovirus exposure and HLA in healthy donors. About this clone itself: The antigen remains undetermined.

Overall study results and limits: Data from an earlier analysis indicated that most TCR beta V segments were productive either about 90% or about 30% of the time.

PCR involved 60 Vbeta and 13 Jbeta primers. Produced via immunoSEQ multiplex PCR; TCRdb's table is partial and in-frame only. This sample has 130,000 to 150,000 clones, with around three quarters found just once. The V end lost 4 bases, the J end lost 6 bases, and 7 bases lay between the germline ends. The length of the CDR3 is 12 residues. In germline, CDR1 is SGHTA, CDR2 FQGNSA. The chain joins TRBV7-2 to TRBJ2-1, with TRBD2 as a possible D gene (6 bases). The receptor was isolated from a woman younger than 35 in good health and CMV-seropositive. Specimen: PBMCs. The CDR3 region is CASSWDFNEQFF. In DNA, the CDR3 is TGTGCCAGCAGCTGGGACTTCAATGAGCAGTTCTTC.